Reported below is one T cell receptor (beta chain). This specimen comes from a study of blood T cell repertoires in COVID-19. Generated by immunoSEQ multiplex PCR, the TCRdb table keeps only in-frame clones and is missing some. In the table there are around 100,000 clones, 90% of which are singletons. V lost 5 bases to trimming and J lost 1 base; unmatched junction nucleotides: 6. In germline, CDR1 is LNHDA, CDR2 SQIVND (reference sequence). This CDR3 contains 15 residues. This chain joins TRBV19 and TRBJ1-2; 8 bases fit TRBD1. The sample was peripheral blood. The clonotype was recovered from a man over 45 with acute or convalescent COVID-19. DNA for the CDR3: TGTGCCAGTAGTCCGGACAGGGCAGATAACTATGGCTACACCTTC. Protein product: CASSPDRADNYGYTF.